This T cell receptor (beta chain) was captured in a study of T cell responses to AZD1222 COVID-19 vaccine. Germline CDR1 SGHTA, CDR2 FQGNSA. The CDR3 is 14 residues long. V shed 3 bases and J shed 9 bases, with 15 bases lying between them. Note on this clone: What it binds is not known.

The table came from immunoSEQ multiplex PCR; TCRdb's copy has only in-frame clones and leaves some out. The sample lists under 150,000 clones; just over 85% were seen once. Study observations and caveats: Only 6 or 7 AZD1222 recipients tested seropositive at baseline. It should be noted that donors were predominantly white British and more often female, and clonal diversity was possibly underestimated.

The genes are TRBV7-2 and TRBJ1-5; a possible D gene is TRBD1 (5 bases). The receptor's source is an adult in good health. The material was peripheral blood, obtained on day 0 of AZD1222 vaccination. The CDR3 is CASSFGRVGGPQHF. The DNA of the CDR3 is TGTGCCAGCAGCTTCGGTAGGGTCGGGGGGCCCCAGCATTTT.